The rows below give T cell receptor beta chains drawn from one sample of a study of T cell changes during pregnancy in multiple sclerosis. Libraries were prepared by immunoSEQ multiplex PCR; TCRdb keeps only in-frame clonotypes and omits some of them. This table has 90,000 to 120,000 clones, 80% to 95% appearing once. Specimen: peripheral blood, collected in the third trimester of pregnancy. These receptors all stem from a female donor in good health, enrolled as a control in a pregnancy study. CDR3s include the opening cysteine and the closing phenylalanine or tryptophan. A D gene is named only where the DNA matches it firmly. Size tells how often a clone was seen (once, few, many) or the class of an expanded clone, and some rows leave it out.

V: TRBV19
J: TRBJ2-1
D: NA
size: NA
DNA: TGTGCCAGTAGACCGGGGGGCATTACCTACAATGAGCAGTTCTTC
CDR3: CASRPGGITYNEQFF

V: TRBV19
J: TRBJ1-1
D: TRBD1
size: NA
DNA: TGTGCCAGTAGTCTGCCCGACAGGGGAGATACTGAAGCTTTCTTT
CDR3: CASSLPDRGDTEAFF

V: TRBV5-1
J: TRBJ1-3
D: TRBD1
size: once
DNA: TGCGCCAGCAGCTTACAGGGGAGCTCTGGAAACACCATATATTTT
CDR3: CASSLQGSSGNTIYF

V: TRBV6-6
J: TRBJ2-7
D: NA
size: once
DNA: TGTGCCAGCATCGGGGCGGGACACGAGCAGTACTTC
CDR3: CASIGAGHEQYF

V: TRBV7-6
J: TRBJ1-5
D: NA
size: few
DNA: TGTGCCAGCAGCCTCAACTCAAGGGGGTATGGCAATCAGCCCCAGCATTTT
CDR3: CASSLNSRGYGNQPQHF

V: TRBV20-1
J: TRBJ1-2
D: NA
size: NA
DNA: TGCAGTGCTAGAGAGGGGGCAGGCTACACCTTC
CDR3: CSAREGAGYTF

V: TRBV6-5
J: TRBJ1-2
D: TRBD1
size: few
DNA: TGTGCCAGCAGGAGAAACAGGGGGATGAGCTATGGCTACACCTTC
CDR3: CASRRNRGMSYGYTF

V: TRBV6-1
J: TRBJ2-7
D: TRBD1
size: NA
DNA: TGTGCCAGCAGTGGGGGACAGGGGGTGACCTACGAGCAGTACTTC
CDR3: CASSGGQGVTYEQYF

V: TRBV18
J: TRBJ2-7
D: TRBD1
size: NA
DNA: TGTGCCAGCTCACCATTTTACGGGACAGGGCAATCCTACGAGCAGTACTTC
CDR3: CASSPFYGTGQSYEQYF

V: TRBV5-6
J: TRBJ2-7
D: NA
size: NA
DNA: TGTGCCAGCAGCTTGGTTGCGACAGAGGCTACCTACGAGCAGTACTTC
CDR3: CASSLVATEATYEQYF

V: TRBV7-9
J: TRBJ1-4
D: NA
size: NA
DNA: TGTGCCAGCCACAGGGCCTCTAATGAAAAACTGTTTTTT
CDR3: CASHRASNEKLFF

V: TRBV27
J: TRBJ2-1
D: NA
size: NA
DNA: TGTGCCAGCAGCTCCACAGGGATTAAAACCTACAATGAGCAGTTCTTC
CDR3: CASSSTGIKTYNEQFF

V: TRBV25-1
J: TRBJ2-3
D: TRBD2
size: NA
DNA: TGTGCCAGCAGCTCCCCTAGCGGGGGGGGCACAGATACGCAGTATTTT
CDR3: CASSSPSGGGTDTQYF

V: TRBV6-4
J: TRBJ2-2
D: NA
size: NA
DNA: TGTGCCAGCAGTGAGGTCGGGACCGGGGAGCTGTTTTTT
CDR3: CASSEVGTGELFF

V: TRBV11-2
J: TRBJ1-2
D: NA
size: many
DNA: TGTGCCAGCAGCTCAGGTTTCTATGGCTACACCTTC
CDR3: CASSSGFYGYTF

V: TRBV7-6
J: TRBJ2-2
D: TRBD2
size: NA
DNA: TGTGCCAGCAGCCGTGCTAGCGGGGGGGCGACCGGGGAGCTGTTTTTT
CDR3: CASSRASGGATGELFF

V: TRBV7-8
J: TRBJ2-7
D: NA
size: NA
DNA: TGTGCCAGCGGGAGAGGGCTCGAGCAGTACTTC
CDR3: CASGRGLEQYF

V: TRBV7-7
J: TRBJ1-1
D: NA
size: NA
DNA: TGTGCCAGCAGCGTGGACAGGAACACTGAAGCTTTCTTT
CDR3: CASSVDRNTEAFF

V: TRBV19
J: TRBJ1-5
D: NA
size: NA
DNA: TGTGCCAGTAGTATACGAGGGGGTAGCAATCAGCCCCAGCATTTT
CDR3: CASSIRGGSNQPQHF

V: TRBV19
J: TRBJ1-4
D: TRBD1
size: NA
DNA: TGTGCCAGTAAGATATCCGATAGGACAGGAACTAATGAAAAACTGTTTTTT
CDR3: CASKISDRTGTNEKLFF

V: TRBV27
J: TRBJ2-4
D: TRBD1
size: NA
DNA: TGTGCCAGCAGCACTACAGGGGAAGGCTGGAGAAACATTCAGTACTTC
CDR3: CASSTTGEGWRNIQYF

V: TRBV5-1
J: TRBJ1-1
D: NA
size: NA
DNA: TGCGCCAGCAGCTTGCAGACAGGCGGGGGGAACACTGAAGCTTTCTTT
CDR3: CASSLQTGGGNTEAFF

V: TRBV30
J: TRBJ2-7
D: NA
size: NA
DNA: TGTGCCTGGAGTGTACTCGGACAGAGCTACGAGCAGTACTTC
CDR3: CAWSVLGQSYEQYF

V: TRBV5-6
J: TRBJ1-4
D: NA
size: NA
DNA: TGTGCCAGCAGCTTTGGCACCCCTAATGAAAAACTGTTTTTT
CDR3: CASSFGTPNEKLFF

V: TRBV11-3
J: TRBJ2-5
D: NA
size: NA
DNA: TGTGCCAGCAGCCCAGGCGGGGGCAGGGGGCTCCAAGAGACCCAGTACTTC
CDR3: CASSPGGGRGLQETQYF

V: TRBV6-9
J: TRBJ2-7
D: TRBD2
size: NA
DNA: TGTGCCAGCACAAAAAGGTCGGGGGGGGCATCGGGTGAGCAGTACTTC
CDR3: CASTKRSGGASGEQYF

V: TRBV15
J: TRBJ2-7
D: TRBD1
size: once
DNA: TGTGCCACCAGCAAAGTGACAGGGGTTGGCGAGCAGTACTTC
CDR3: CATSKVTGVGEQYF

V: TRBV15
J: TRBJ1-2
D: NA
size: NA
DNA: TGTGCCACCAGCAGAGAGGAGGCAACTACACACTATGGCTACACCTTC
CDR3: CATSREEATTHYGYTF

V: TRBV7-2
J: TRBJ2-3
D: NA
size: NA
DNA: TGTGCCAGCAGCAAAGGAGACGGTTTTGCAGATACGCAGTATTTT
CDR3: CASSKGDGFADTQYF

V: TRBV9
J: TRBJ2-5
D: TRBD2
size: NA
DNA: TGTGCCAGCAGCGTGGGATCGAGCGGGGGGGCCCACGAGACCCAGTACTTC
CDR3: CASSVGSSGGAHETQYF

V: TRBV4-3
J: TRBJ2-1
D: NA
size: NA
DNA: TGCGCCAGCAGCCAAGACGGGGGCTCCTACAATGAGCAGTTCTTC
CDR3: CASSQDGGSYNEQFF

V: TRBV7-2
J: TRBJ2-5
D: TRBD1
size: NA
DNA: TGTGCCAGCAGCTTAAGGCTTGGGACAGGGCATCAAGAGACCCAGTACTTC
CDR3: CASSLRLGTGHQETQYF

V: TRBV19
J: TRBJ1-2
D: NA
size: few
DNA: TGTGCCAGTAGTATTTCCATGGGGGGAGGCTATGGCTACACCTTC
CDR3: CASSISMGGGYGYTF

V: TRBV5-6
J: TRBJ1-2
D: NA
size: NA
DNA: TGTGCCAGCAGCTCCCAGGAGGTAAACTATGGCTACACCTTC
CDR3: CASSSQEVNYGYTF

V: TRBV2
J: TRBJ2-2
D: NA
size: NA
DNA: TGTGCCAGCTTGGGGGGGCGCGTCACCGGGGAGCTGTTTTTT
CDR3: CASLGGRVTGELFF

V: TRBV5-1
J: TRBJ2-3
D: NA
size: NA
DNA: TGCGCCAGCAGCTTTCCGGCGGGGCTCTCAGATACGCAGTATTTT
CDR3: CASSFPAGLSDTQYF

V: TRBV2
J: TRBJ2-5
D: NA
size: NA
DNA: TGTGCCAGCAACGAAGAAGTAGGGGGACCCGGCAGAGAGACCCAGTACTTC
CDR3: CASNEEVGGPGRETQYF

V: TRBV30
J: TRBJ2-1
D: TRBD1
size: NA
DNA: TGTGCCTGGAGTGCTACAGGGGATGGGGAGCAGTTCTTC
CDR3: CAWSATGDGEQFF

V: TRBV5-4
J: TRBJ2-2
D: NA
size: NA
DNA: TGTGCCAGCAGCCCCCCCCGGAACACCGGGGAGCTGTTTTTT
CDR3: CASSPPRNTGELFF

V: TRBV5-1
J: TRBJ1-1
D: NA
size: NA
DNA: TGCGCCAGCAGCGGGCCACAGGGATACGAAGCTTTCTTT
CDR3: CASSGPQGYEAFF

V: TRBV19
J: TRBJ1-5
D: TRBD1
size: once
DNA: TGTGCCAGTAGGGCAGTCGGGACAGGGGGGAGTCAGCCCCAGCATTTT
CDR3: CASRAVGTGGSQPQHF